This T cell receptor beta chain emerged from a study of blood T cell repertoires in COVID-19. Overall study: From T cells, B-cell-depleted T cells, or PBMCs came the material, which was cDNA or gDNA.

Libraries were prepared by immunoSEQ multiplex PCR; TCRdb keeps only in-frame clonotypes and omits some of them. The data hold 400,000 to 500,000 clones, with about 88% observed a single time. In germline, CDR1 is SGHDT, CDR2 YYEEEE. Trimming stripped 1 base from V and 1 base from J, with 6 bases between. CDR3 length: 14 amino acids. Participants were placed into cohorts based on the clinical history they reported. This clone was counted once. The sequencing sample was made of PBMCs or T cells enriched from blood (not recorded which). The rearrangement links TRBV5-6 to TRBJ2-4; D is perhaps TRBD1 (6 bases). The TCR sequence derives from a woman under 30 who had been exposed to COVID-19. The CDR3 protein is CASSLRGAKNIQYF. The CDR3 DNA follows: TGTGCCAGCAGCTTGAGGGGGGCCAAAAACATTCAGTACTTC. Full variable domain (rest looked up from reference TRBV5-6 and TRBJ2-4): DAGVTQSPTHLIKTRGQQVTLRCSPKSGHDTVSWYQQALGQGPQFIFQYYEEEERQRGNFPDRFSGHQFPNYSSELNVNALLLGDSALYLCASSLRGAKNIQYFGAGTRLSVL.